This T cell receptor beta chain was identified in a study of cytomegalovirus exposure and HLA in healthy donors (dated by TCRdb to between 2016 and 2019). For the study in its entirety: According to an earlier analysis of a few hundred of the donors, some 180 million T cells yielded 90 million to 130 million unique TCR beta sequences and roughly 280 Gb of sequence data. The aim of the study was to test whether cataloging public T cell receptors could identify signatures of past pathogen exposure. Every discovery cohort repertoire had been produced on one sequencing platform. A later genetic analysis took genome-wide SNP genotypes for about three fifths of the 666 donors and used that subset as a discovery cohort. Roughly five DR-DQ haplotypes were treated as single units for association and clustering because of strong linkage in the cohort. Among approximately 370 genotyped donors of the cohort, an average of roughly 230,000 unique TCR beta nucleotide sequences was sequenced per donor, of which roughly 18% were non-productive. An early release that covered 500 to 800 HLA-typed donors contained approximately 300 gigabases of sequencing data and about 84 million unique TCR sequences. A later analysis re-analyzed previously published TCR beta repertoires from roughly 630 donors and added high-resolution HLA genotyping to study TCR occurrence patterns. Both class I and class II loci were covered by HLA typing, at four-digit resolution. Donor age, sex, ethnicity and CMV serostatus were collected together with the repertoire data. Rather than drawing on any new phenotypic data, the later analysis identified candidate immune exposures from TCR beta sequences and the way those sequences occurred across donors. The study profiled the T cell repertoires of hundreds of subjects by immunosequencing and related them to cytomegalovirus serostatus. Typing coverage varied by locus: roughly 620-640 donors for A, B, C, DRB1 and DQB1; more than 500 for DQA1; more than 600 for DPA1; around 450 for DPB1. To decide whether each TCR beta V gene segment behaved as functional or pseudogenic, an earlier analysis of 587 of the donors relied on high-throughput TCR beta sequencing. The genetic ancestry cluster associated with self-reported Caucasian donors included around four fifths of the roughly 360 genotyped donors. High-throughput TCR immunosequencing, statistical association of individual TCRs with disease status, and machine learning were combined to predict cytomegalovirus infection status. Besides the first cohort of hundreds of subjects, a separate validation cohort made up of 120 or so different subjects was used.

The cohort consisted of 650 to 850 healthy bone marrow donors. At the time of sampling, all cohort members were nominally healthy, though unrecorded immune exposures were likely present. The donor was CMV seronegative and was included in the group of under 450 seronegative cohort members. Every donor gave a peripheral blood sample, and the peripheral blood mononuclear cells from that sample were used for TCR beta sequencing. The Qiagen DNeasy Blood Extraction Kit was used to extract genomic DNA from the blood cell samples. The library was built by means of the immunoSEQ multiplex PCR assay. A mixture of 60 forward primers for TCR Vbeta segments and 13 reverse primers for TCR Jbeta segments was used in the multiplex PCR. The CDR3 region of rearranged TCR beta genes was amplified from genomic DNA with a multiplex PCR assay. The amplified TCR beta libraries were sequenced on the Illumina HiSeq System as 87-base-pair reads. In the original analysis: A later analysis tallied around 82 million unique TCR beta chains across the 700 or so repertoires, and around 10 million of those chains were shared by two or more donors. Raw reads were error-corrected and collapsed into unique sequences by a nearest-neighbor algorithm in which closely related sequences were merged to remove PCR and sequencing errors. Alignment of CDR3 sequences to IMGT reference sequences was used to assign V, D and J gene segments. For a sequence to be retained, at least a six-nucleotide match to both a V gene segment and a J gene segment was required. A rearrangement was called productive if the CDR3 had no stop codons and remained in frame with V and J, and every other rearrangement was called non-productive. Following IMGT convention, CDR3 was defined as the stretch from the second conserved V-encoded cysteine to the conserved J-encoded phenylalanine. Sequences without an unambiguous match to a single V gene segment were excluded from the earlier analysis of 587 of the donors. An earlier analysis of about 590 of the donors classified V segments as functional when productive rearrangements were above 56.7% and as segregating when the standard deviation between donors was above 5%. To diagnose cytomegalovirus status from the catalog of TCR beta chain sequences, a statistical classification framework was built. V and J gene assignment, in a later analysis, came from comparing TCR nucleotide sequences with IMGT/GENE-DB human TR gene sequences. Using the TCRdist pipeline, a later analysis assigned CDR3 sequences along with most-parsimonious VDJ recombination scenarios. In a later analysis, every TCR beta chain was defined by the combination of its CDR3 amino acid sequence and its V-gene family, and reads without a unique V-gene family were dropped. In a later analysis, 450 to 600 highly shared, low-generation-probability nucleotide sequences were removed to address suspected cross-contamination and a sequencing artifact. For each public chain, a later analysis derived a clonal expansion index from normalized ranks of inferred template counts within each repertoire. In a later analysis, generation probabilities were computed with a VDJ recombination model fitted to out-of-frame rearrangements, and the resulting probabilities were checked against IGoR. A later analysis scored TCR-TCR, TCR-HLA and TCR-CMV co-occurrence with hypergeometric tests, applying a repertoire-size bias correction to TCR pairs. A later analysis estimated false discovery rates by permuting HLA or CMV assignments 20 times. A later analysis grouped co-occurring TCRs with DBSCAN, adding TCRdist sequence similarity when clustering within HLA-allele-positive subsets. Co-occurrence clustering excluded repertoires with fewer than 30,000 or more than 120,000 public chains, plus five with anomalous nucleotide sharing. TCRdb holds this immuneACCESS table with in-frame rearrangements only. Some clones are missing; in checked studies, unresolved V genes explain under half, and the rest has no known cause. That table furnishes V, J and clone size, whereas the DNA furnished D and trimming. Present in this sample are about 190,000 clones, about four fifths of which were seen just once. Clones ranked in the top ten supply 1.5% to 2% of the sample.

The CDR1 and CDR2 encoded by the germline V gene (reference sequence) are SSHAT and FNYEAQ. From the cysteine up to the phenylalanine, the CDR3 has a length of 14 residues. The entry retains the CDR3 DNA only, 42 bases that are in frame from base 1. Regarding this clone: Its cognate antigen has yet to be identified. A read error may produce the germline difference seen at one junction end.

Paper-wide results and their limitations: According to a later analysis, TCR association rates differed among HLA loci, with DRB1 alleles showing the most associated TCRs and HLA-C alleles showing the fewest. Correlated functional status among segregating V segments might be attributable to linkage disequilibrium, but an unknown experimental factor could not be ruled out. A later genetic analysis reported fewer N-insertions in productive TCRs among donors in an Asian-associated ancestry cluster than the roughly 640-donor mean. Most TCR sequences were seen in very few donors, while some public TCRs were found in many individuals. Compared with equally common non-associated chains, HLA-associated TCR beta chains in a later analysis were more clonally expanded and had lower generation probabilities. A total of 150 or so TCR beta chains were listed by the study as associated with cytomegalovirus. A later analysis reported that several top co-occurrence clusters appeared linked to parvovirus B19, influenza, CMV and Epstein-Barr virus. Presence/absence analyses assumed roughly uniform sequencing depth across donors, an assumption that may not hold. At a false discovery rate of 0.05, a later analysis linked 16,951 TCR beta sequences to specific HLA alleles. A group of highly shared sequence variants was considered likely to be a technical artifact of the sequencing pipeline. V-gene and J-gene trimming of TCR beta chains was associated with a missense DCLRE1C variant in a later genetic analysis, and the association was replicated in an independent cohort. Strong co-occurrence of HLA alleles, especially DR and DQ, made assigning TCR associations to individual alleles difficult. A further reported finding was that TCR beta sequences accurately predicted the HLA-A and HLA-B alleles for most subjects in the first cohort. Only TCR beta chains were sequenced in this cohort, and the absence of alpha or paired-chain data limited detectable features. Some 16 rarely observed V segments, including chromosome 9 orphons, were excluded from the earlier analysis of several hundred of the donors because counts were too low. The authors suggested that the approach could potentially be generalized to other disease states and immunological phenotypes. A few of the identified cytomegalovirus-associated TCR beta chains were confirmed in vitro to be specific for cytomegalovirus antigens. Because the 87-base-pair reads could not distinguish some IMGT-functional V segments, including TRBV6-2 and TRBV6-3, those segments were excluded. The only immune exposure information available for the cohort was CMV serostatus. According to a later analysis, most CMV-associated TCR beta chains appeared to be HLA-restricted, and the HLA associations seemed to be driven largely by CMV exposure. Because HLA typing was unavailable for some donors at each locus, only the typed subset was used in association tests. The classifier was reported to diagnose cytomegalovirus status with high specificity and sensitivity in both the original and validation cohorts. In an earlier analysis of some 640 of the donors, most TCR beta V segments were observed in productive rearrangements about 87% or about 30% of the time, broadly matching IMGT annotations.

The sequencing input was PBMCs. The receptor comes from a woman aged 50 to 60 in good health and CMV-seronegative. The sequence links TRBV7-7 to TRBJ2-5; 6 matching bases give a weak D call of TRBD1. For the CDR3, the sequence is CASSATGRGETQYF. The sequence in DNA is TGTGCTAGCAGCGCCACAGGGCGTGGAGAGACCCAGTACTTC. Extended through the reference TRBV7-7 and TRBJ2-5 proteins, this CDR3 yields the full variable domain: GAGVSQSPRYKVTKRGQDVTLRCDPISSHATLYWYQQALGQGPEFLTYFNYEAQPDKSGLPSDRFSAERPEGSISTLTIQRTEQRDSAMYRCASSATGRGETQYFGPGTRLLVL.